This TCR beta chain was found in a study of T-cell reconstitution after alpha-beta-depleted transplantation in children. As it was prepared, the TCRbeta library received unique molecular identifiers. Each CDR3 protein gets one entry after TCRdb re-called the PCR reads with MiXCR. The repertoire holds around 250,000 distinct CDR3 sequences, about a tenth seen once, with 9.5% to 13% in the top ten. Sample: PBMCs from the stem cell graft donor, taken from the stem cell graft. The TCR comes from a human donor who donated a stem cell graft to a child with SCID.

The CDR3 DNA sequence: TGCAGCGTTGAAGACCTGGGACAGCTGAACACTGAAGCTTTCTTT. This translates into CSVEDLGQLNTEAFF. The chain combines TRBV29-1 with TRBJ1-1, with TRBD1 matching over 7 bases. The CDR3 has 15 residues. Germline CDR1 is SQVTM and CDR2 is ANQGSEA. J was trimmed by 0 bases and V by 0 bases; bases with no gene match: 4.